Described below is a single T cell receptor (beta chain) sequence and its context. This sample stems from a study of cytomegalovirus exposure and HLA in healthy donors. PCR involved 60 Vbeta and 13 Jbeta primers. Data came from immunoSEQ multiplex PCR; TCRdb stores just in-frame clones and leaves some out. The sample has about 130,000 clones; about 80% are singletons. The germline V gene has CDR1 ENHRY and CDR2 SYGVKD. Trimming pared 0 bases from V and 8 bases from J, leaving 5 bases between. This CDR3 is built from 11 residues. The sequence derives from a man aged 45-65 years in good health and CMV-seronegative. This sequence joins TRBV10-3 and TRBJ2-7; D unresolved. Sequencing was performed on PBMCs. CDR3 in DNA: TGTGCCATCAGTGAGTCGGCCAAGCAGTACTTC. Translation gives CAISESAKQYF.